Below are 5 T cell receptor beta chains sequenced from a single sample in a study of molecular identifiers for immune sequencing clone quantification. TCRdb redid the calling of the PCR reads with MiXCR, one entry per CDR3 protein. The sample lists 85,000 to 90,000 distinct CDR3 sequences; 20% to 25% were seen once. Sequenced sample: naive CD8+ T cells from blood, with Jurkat cell RNA spiked in. Subset here: FACS-sorted CD8+CD4-CCR7+CD45RA+ naive T cells. All receptors derive from a human donor in good health. Some libraries in this study had Jurkat cell RNA spiked in.

The table lists this clonotype with many counts. The chain joins TRBV29-1 to TRBJ2-3; D unclear. The CDR3 is 12 residues long. The V gene's germline CDR1 is SQVTM and CDR2 ANQGSEA. Deletions cut 6 bases from V and 6 bases from J, with 13 bases between. The CDR3 loop reads CSVKDDPDTQYF. In nucleotides, the CDR3 is TGCAGCGTGAAGGATGACCCCGATACGCAGTATTTT.

This clonotype was observed a few times. V is TRBV27 and J is TRBJ2-5, with 11 bases identical to TRBD2. Germline V lookup: CDR1 MNHEY, CDR2 SMNVEV (reference sequence). CDR3 length: 15 residues. With V trimmed by 2 bases and J by 5 bases, 4 bases remained unmatched. This chain's CDR3 is CASSLTSGRYETQYF. In DNA, the CDR3 is TGTGCCAGCAGTTTAACTAGCGGGAGATATGAGACCCAGTACTTC.

The rearrangement uses TRBV6-2 or TRBV6-3 and TRBJ1-5; no definite D call. Germline V gene lookup returns CDR1 MNHEY and CDR2 SVGEGT. The CDR3 is 15 amino acids. The V gene lost 2 bases and the J gene lost 5 bases, with 13 bases spanning the gap. The CDR3 loop is CASSYLSVGYQPQHF. The CDR3 DNA reads TGTGCCAGCAGTTACCTCTCCGTCGGCTATCAGCCCCAGCATTTT.

This clonotype occurred a few times. This may be a read error: a much more frequent sequence differs by one nucleotide. The chain is built from TRBV6-2 or TRBV6-3 and TRBJ1-5; possible D gene TRBD1, 5 bases. Looked up from germline, CDR1 is MNHEY and CDR2 is SVGEGT. The CDR3 extends over 15 amino acids. The CDR3 loop is CTSKGAGTRQQPQHF. The CDR3 DNA is TGTACCAGCAAAGGGGCAGGGACCCGACAGCAGCCCCAGCATTTT.

This clonotype came up many times. The rearrangement links TRBV5-1 to TRBJ1-1; D not certain. CDR1 is SGHRS and CDR2 is YFSETQ in the germline V gene. The V gene lost 7 bases and the J gene lost 4 bases, with 11 bases spanning the gap. The CDR3 is 12 residues long. As DNA, the CDR3 is TGCGCCAGCCGCATCGGTGGCACTGAAGCTTTCTTT. Its protein product is CASRIGGTEAFF.